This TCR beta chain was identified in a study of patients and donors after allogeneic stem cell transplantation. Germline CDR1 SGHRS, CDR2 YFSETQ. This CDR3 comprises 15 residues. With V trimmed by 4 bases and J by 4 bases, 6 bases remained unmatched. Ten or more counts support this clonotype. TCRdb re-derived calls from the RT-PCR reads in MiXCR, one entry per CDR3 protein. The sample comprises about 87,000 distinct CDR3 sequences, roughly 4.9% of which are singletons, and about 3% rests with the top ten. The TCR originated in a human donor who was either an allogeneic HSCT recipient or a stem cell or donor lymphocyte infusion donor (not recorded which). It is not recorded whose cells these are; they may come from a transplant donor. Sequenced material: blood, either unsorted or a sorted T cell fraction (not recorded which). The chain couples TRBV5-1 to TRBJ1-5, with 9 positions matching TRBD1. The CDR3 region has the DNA TGCGCCAGCAGCAGAACGGGGACAGGGAATCAGCCCCAGCATTTT. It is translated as CASSRTGTGNQPQHF. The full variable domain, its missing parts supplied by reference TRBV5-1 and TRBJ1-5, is KAGVTQTPRYLIKTRGQQVTLSCSPISGHRSVSWYQQTPGQGLQFLFEYFSETQRNKGNFPGRFSGRQFSNSRSEMNVSTLELGDSALYLCASSRTGTGNQPQHFGDGTRLSIL.